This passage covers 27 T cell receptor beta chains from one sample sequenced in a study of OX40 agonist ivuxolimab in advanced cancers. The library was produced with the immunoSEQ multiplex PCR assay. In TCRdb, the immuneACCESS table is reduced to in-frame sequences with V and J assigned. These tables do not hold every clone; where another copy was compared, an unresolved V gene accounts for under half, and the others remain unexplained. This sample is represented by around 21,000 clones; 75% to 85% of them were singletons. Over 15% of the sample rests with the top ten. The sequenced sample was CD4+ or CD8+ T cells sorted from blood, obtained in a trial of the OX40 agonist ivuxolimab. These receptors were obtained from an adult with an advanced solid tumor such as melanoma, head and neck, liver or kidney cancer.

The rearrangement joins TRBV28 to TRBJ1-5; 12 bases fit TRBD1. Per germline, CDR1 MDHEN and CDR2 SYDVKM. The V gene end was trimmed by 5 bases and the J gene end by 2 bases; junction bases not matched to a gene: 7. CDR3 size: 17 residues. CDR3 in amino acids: CASSPGTGGLGNQPQHF. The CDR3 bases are TGTGCCAGCAGTCCTGGGACAGGGGGCCTTGGCAATCAGCCCCAGCATTTT. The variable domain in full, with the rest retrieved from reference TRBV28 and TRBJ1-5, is DVKVTQSSRYLVKRTGEKVFLECVQDMDHENMFWYRQDPGLGLRLIYFSYDVKMKEKGDIPEGYSVSREKKERFSLILESASTNQTSMYLCASSPGTGGLGNQPQHFGDGTRLSIL.

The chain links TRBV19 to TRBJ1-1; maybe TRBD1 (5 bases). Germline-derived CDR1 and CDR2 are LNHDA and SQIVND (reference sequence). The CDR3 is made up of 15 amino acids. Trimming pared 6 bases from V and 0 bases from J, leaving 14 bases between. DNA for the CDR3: TGTGCCAGTAGGCCTCTAACAGGACTGAACACTGAAGCTTTCTTT. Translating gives CASRPLTGLNTEAFF.

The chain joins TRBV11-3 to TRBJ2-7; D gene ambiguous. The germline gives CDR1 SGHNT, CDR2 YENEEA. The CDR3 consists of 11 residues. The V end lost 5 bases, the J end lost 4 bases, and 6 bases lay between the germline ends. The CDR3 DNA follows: TGTGCCAGCAGCCCTGGGTACGAGCAGTACTTC. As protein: CASSPGYEQYF.

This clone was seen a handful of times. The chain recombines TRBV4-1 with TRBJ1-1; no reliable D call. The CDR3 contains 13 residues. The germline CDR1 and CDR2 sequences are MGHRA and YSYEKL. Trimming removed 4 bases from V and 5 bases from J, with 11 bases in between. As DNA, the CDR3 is TGCGCCAGCAGCCCCCGGGGAGGGACTGAAGCTTTCTTT. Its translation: CASSPRGGTEAFF.

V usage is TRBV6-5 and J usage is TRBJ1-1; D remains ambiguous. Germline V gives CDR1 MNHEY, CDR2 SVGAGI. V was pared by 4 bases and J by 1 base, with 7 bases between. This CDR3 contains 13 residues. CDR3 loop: CASSFPGNTEAFF. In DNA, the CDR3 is TGTGCCAGCAGTTTCCCAGGGAACACTGAAGCTTTCTTT.

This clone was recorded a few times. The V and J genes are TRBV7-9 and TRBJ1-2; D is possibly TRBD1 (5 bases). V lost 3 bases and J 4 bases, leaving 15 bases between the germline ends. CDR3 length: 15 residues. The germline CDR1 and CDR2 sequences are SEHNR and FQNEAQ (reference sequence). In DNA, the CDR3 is TGTGCCAGCAGCTTCGGGACGGACACCTTCTATGGCTACACCTTC. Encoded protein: CASSFGTDTFYGYTF.

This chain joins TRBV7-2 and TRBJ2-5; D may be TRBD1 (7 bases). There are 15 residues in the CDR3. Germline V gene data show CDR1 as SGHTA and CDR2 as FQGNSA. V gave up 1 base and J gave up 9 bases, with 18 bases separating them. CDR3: CASSLVQGGPRAQYF. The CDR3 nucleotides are TGTGCCAGCAGCTTAGTCCAGGGGGGTCCCCGGGCCCAGTACTTC. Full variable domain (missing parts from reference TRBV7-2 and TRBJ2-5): GAGVSQSPSNKVTEKGKDVELRCDPISGHTALYWYRQSLGQGLEFLIYFQGNSAPDKSGLPSDRFSAERTGGSVSTLTIQRTQQEDSAVYLCASSLVQGGPRAQYFGPGTRLLVL.

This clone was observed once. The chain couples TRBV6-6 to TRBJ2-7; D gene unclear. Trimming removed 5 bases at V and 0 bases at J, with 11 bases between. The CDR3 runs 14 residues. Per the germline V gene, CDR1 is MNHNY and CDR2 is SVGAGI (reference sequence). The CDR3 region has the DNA TGTGCCAGCAGTCCCGCAGGTTCCTCCTACGAGCAGTACTTC. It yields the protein CASSPAGSSYEQYF.

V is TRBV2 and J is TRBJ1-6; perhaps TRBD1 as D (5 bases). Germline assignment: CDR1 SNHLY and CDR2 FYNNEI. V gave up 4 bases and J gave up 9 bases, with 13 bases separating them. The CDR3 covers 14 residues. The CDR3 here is CASSATGGGSPLHF. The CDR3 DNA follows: TGTGCCAGCAGTGCCACGGGGGGAGGTTCACCCCTCCACTTT.

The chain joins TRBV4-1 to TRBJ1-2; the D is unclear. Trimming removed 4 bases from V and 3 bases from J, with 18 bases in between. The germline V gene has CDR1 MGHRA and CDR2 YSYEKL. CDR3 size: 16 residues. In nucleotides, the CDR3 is TGCGCCAGCAGCCTCAAAAGTACGCGGATGGACTATGGCTACACCTTC. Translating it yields CASSLKSTRMDYGYTF.

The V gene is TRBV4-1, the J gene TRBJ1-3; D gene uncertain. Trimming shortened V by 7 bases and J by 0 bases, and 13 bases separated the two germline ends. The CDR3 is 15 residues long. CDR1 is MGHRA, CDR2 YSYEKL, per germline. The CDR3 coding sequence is TGCGCCAGCAAAGACGCCGGGAGCTCTGGAAACACCATATATTTT. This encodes CASKDAGSSGNTIYF.

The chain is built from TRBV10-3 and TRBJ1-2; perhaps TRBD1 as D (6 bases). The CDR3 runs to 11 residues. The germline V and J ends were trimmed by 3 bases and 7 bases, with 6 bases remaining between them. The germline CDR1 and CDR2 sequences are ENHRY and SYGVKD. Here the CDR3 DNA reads TGTGCCATCAGTGACAGGGGTGGCTACACCTTC. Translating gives CAISDRGGYTF.

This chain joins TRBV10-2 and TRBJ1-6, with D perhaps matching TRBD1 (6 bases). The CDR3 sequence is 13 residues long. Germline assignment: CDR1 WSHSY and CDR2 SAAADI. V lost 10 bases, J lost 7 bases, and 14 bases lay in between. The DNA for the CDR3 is TGCGCCACCACACAGGGCCAGAATTCACCCCTCCACTTT. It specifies CATTQGQNSPLHF.

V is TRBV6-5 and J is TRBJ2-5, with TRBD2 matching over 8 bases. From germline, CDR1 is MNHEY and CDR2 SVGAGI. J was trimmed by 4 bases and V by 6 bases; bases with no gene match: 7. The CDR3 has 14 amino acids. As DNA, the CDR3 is TGTGCCAGCAGCCCGGGGGGGAGGGGAGAGACCCAGTACTTC. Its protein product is CASSPGGRGETQYF.

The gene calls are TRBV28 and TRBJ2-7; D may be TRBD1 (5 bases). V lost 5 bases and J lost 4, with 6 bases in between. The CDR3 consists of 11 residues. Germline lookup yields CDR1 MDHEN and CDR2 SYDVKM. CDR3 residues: CASSQGYEQYF. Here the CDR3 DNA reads TGTGCCAGCAGTCAGGGTTACGAGCAGTACTTC.

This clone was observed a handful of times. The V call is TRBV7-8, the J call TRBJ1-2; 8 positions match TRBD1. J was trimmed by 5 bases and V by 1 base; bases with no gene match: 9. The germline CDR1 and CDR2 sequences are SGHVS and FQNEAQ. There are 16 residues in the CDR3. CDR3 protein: CASSLDPRGLKYGYTF. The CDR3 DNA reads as TGTGCCAGCAGCTTAGATCCCAGGGGGCTGAAGTATGGCTACACCTTC.

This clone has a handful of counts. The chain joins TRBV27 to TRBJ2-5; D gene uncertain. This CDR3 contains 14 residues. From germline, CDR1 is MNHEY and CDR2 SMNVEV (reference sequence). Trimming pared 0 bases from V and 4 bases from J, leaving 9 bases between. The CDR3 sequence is CASSLSVQGETQYF. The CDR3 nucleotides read TGTGCCAGCAGTTTATCGGTACAAGGAGAGACCCAGTACTTC.

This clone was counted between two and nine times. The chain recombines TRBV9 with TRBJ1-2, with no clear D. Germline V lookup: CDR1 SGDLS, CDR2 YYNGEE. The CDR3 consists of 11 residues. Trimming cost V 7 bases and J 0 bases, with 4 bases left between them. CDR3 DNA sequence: TGTGCCAGCGAGTCTAACTATGGCTACACCTTC. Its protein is CASESNYGYTF.

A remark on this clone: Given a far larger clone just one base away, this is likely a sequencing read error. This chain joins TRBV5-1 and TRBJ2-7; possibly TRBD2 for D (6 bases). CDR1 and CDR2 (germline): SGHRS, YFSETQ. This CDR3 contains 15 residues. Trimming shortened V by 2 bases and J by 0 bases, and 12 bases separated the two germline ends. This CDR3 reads CASSFGQGGSYEQYF. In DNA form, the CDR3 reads TGCGCCAGCAGCTTTGGCCAGGGAGGCTCCTACGAGCAGTACTTC.

CDR3 coding DNA: TGTGCCAGCAGTGTCCAGGGGACTGAAGCTTTCTTT. Translating it yields CASSVQGTEAFF. The chain has TRBV6-1 and TRBJ1-1; D is possibly TRBD1 (6 bases). The CDR3 sequence is 12 residues long. Trimming stripped 4 bases from V and 5 bases from J, with 8 bases between. Germline V lookup: CDR1 MNHNS, CDR2 SASEGT.

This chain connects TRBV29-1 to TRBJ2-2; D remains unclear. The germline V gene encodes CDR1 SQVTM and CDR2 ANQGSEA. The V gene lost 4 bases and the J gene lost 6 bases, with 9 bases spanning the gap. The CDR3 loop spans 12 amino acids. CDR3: CSVGPGAGELFF. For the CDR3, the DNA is TGCAGCGTTGGTCCAGGCGCCGGGGAGCTGTTTTTT.

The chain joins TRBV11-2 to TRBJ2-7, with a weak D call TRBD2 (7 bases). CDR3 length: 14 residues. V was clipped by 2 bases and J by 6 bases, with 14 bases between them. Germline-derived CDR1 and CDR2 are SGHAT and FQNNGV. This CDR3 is CASSLLGGQREQYF. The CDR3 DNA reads TGTGCCAGCAGCTTACTCGGGGGGCAACGCGAGCAGTACTTC.

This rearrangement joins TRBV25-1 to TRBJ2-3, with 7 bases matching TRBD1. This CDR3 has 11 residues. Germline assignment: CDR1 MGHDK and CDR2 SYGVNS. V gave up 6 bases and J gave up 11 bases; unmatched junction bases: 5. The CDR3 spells CASRMGTEQYF. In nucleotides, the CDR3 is TGTGCCAGCAGAATGGGGACAGAGCAGTATTTT.

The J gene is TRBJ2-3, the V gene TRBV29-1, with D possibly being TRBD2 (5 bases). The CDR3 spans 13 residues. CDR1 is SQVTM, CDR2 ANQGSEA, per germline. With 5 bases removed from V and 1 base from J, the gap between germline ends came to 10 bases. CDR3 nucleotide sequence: TGCAGCGTTTTTCCGAGGGGCACAGATACGCAGTATTTT. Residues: CSVFPRGTDTQYF.

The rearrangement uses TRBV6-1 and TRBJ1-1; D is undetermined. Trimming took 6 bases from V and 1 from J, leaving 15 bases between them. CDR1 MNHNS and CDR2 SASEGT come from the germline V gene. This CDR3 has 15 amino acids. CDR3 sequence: CASSVSPPGNTEAFF. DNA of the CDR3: TGTGCCAGCAGCGTATCCCCTCCGGGGAACACTGAAGCTTTCTTT.

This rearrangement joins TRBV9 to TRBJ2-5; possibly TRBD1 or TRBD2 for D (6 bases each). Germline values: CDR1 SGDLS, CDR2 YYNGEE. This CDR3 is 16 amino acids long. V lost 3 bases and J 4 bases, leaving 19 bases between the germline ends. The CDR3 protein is CASSGGPGGGRETQYF. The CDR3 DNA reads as TGTGCCAGCAGCGGGGGGCCCGGGGGAGGAAGAGAGACCCAGTACTTC.

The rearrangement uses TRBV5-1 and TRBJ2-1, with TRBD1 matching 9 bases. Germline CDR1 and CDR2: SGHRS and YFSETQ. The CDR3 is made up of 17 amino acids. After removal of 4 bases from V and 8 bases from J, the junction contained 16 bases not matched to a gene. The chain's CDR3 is CASSTATTGGPEDEQFF. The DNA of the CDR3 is TGCGCCAGCAGCACCGCCACCACAGGGGGCCCAGAGGATGAGCAGTTCTTC.